Only one count was recorded for the clone carrying this TCR beta chain. Its target is not known. PCR was performed using 60 Vbeta and 13 Jbeta primers. Assay: immunoSEQ multiplex PCR; the TCRdb copy retains only in-frame clones and omits some. Of fewer than 150,000 clones listed, 60% to 80% were seen once; the top ten hold 4.5% to 5%. The data originate from a study of cytomegalovirus exposure and HLA in healthy donors. Study results and limitations: For cytomegalovirus status, the classifier reportedly gave diagnoses with high specificity and sensitivity.

This CDR3 comprises 16 residues. V was cut by 2 bases and J by 0 bases, with 13 bases left in between. Looked up from germline, CDR1 is MNHNS and CDR2 is SASEGT. The source of this sequence is a woman aged 45-65 years in good health and CMV-seronegative. Sample: PBMCs. The chain employs TRBV6-1 and TRBJ1-1; no reliable D call. The CDR3 spells CASSEWIGVLNTEAFF. DNA of the CDR3: TGTGCCAGCAGTGAATGGATCGGGGTGTTGAACACTGAAGCTTTCTTT.